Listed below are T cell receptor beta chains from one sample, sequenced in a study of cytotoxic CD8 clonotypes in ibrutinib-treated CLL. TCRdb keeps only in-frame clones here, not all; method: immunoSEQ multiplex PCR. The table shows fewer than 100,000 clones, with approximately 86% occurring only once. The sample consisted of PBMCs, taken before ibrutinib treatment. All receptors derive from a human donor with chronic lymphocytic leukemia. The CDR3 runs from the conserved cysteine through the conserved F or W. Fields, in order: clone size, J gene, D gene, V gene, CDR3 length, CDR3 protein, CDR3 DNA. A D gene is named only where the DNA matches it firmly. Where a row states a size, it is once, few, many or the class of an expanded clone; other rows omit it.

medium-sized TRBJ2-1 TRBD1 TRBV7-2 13 CASSWDRSNEQFF TGTGCCAGCAGCTGGGACAGGAGCAATGAGCAGTTCTTC
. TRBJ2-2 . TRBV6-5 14 CASSYARNTGELFF TGTGCCAGCAGTTATGCCAGGAACACCGGGGAGCTGTTTTTT
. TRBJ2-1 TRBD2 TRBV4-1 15 CASSPLAGGYNEQFF TGCGCCAGCAGCCCGCTAGCGGGAGGATACAATGAGCAGTTCTTC
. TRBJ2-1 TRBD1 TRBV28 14 CASSFMGQGGEQFF TGTGCCAGCAGTTTTATGGGACAGGGTGGTGAGCAGTTCTTC
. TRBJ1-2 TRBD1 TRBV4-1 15 CASSQSLGTDYGYTF TGCGCCAGCAGCCAATCGCTTGGGACAGACTACGGCTACACCTTC
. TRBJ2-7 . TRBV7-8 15 CASSSITGDSYEQYF TGTGCCAGCAGCTCGATCACAGGTGACTCCTACGAGCAGTACTTC
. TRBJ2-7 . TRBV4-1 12 CASSQDSYEQYF TGCGCCAGCAGCCAAGATTCCTACGAGCAGTACTTC
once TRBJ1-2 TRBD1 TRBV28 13 CASSWDRPYGYTF TGTGCCAGCAGTTGGGACAGGCCTTATGGCTACACCTTC
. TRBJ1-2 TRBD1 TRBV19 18 CASSILGQGPSIGYGYTF TGTGCCAGTAGTATTCTAGGACAGGGACCCTCTATCGGCTATGGCTACACCTTC
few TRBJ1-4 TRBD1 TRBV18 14 CASSLQGAREKLFF TGTGCCAGCTCACTCCAGGGGGCAAGGGAAAAACTGTTTTTT
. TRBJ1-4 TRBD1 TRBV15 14 CATSSRTGFEKLFF TGTGCCACCAGCAGTCGGACAGGGTTCGAAAAACTGTTTTTT
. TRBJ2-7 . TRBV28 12 CASSLRPYEQYF TGTGCCAGCAGCCTCAGGCCCTACGAGCAGTACTTC
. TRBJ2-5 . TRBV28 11 CASSSQETQYF TGTGCCAGCAGTTCACAAGAGACCCAGTACTTC
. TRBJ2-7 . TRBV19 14 CASKGGVGGYEQYF TGTGCCAGTAAGGGGGGAGTAGGAGGCTACGAGCAGTACTTC
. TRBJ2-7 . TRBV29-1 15 CSVKPGLTDTYEQYF TGCAGCGTTAAACCGGGACTTACTGATACCTACGAGCAGTACTTC
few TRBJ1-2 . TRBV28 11 CASSFYYGYTF TGTGCCAGCAGTTTCTACTATGGCTACACCTTC
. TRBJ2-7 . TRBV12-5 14 CASGRPGQSYEQYF TGTGCTAGTGGTCGGCCGGGACAATCATACGAGCAGTACTTC
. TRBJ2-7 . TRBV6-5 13 CASSTPGGYEQYF TGTGCCAGCAGTACCCCTGGCGGCTACGAGCAGTACTTC
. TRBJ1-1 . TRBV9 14 CASSVDRNPAEAFF TGTGCCAGCAGCGTAGATAGAAACCCCGCTGAAGCTTTCTTT
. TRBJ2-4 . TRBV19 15 CASSISVQAKNIQYF TGTGCCAGTAGTATAAGTGTCCAGGCCAAAAACATTCAGTACTTC
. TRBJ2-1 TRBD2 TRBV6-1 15 CASSPLGGTLNEQFF TGTGCCAGCAGCCCTCTGGGAGGGACTCTCAATGAGCAGTTCTTC
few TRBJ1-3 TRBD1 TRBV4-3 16 CASSQDTGQGRNTIYF TGCGCCAGCAGCCAAGATACGGGACAGGGGCGAAACACCATATATTTT
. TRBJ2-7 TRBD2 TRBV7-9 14 CASSLARGGYEQYF TGTGCCAGCAGCTTAGCACGGGGGGGCTACGAGCAGTACTTC
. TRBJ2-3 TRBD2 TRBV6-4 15 CASSDGEAGRDTQYF TGTGCCAGCAGTGATGGTGAAGCGGGACGTGATACGCAGTATTTT
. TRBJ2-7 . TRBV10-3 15 CAIREDGSNFWEQYF TGTGCCATCAGGGAGGACGGTTCAAACTTCTGGGAGCAGTACTTC
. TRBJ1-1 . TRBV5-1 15 CASSLRAAGDTEAFF TGCGCCAGCAGCTTGAGGGCAGCTGGGGACACTGAAGCTTTCTTT
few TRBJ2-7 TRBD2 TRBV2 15 CASSESSGVLGEQYF TGTGCCAGCAGTGAGTCTAGCGGGGTTCTCGGGGAGCAGTACTTC
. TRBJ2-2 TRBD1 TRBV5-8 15 CASSLGTGSTGELFF TGTGCCAGCAGCTTGGGGACAGGGTCCACCGGGGAGCTGTTTTTT
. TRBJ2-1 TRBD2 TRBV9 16 CASSVQGGGRDNEQFF TGTGCCAGCAGCGTGCAAGGGGGCGGGAGGGACAATGAGCAGTTCTTC
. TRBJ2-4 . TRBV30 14 CAWTRRDEKNIQYF TGTGCCTGGACCAGACGGGACGAAAAAAACATTCAGTACTTC
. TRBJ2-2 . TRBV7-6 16 CASSLAVGFSTGELFF TGTGCCAGCAGCTTAGCCGTGGGCTTCAGCACCGGGGAGCTGTTTTTT
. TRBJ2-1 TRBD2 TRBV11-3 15 CASSLEGLPNNEQFF TGTGCCAGCAGCTTAGAGGGACTACCGAACAATGAGCAGTTCTTC
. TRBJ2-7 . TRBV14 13 CASSQVQGGEQYF TGTGCCAGCAGCCAAGTGCAGGGCGGGGAGCAGTACTTC
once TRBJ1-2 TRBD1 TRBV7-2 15 CASSLVPGQGYGYTF TGTGCCAGCAGCTTAGTCCCCGGACAGGGGTATGGCTACACCTTC
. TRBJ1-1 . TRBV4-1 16 CASSQESNLRNTEAFF TGCGCCAGCAGCCAAGAATCCAACCTGCGGAACACTGAAGCTTTCTTT
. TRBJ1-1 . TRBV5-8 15 CASSIRSLEDTEAFF TGTGCCAGCAGCATCAGATCCCTGGAAGACACTGAAGCTTTCTTT
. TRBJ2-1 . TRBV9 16 CASSVVEFPQQYEQFF TGTGCCAGCAGCGTAGTAGAGTTCCCCCAACAATATGAGCAGTTCTTC
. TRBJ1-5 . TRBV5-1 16 CASSLGTGYSNQPQHF TGCGCCAGCAGCCTAGGGACGGGCTATAGCAATCAGCCCCAGCATTTT
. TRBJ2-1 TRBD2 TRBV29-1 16 CSVLSGRAGRRNEQFF TGCAGCGTCCTCAGCGGGAGGGCCGGTAGAAGAAATGAGCAGTTCTTC
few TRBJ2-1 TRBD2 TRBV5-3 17 CARSLPVPSGRASEQFF TGTGCCAGAAGCTTGCCAGTTCCTAGCGGGAGGGCCAGTGAGCAGTTCTTC
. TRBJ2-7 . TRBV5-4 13 CASSRTPNYEQYF TGTGCCAGCAGCCGGACACCCAACTACGAGCAGTACTTC
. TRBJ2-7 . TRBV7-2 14 CASSLGTGRFEQYF TGTGCCAGCAGCTTAGGCACAGGGCGCTTCGAGCAGTACTTC
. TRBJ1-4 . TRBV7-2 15 CASSSQGSVNEKLFF TGTGCCAGCAGCTCGCAGGGGAGTGTTAATGAAAAACTGTTTTTT
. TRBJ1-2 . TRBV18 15 CASSPSTEPNYGYTF TGTGCCAGCTCACCTTCGACGGAGCCCAACTATGGCTACACCTTC
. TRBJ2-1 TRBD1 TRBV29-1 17 CSVAGTEPSTFYNEQFF TGCAGCGTCGCCGGGACAGAACCATCAACCTTCTACAATGAGCAGTTCTTC
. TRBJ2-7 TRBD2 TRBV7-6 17 CASSLAPGLAGVGEQYF TGTGCCAGCAGCTTAGCCCCGGGACTAGCGGGAGTAGGAGAGCAGTACTTC
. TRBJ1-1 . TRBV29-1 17 CSVDFPRDRGESTEAFF TGCAGCGTTGACTTCCCTCGGGATCGGGGGGAAAGCACTGAAGCTTTCTTT
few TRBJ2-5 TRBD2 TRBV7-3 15 CASSLQTSGIETQYF TGTGCCAGCAGCCTTCAGACTAGCGGGATAGAGACCCAGTACTTC